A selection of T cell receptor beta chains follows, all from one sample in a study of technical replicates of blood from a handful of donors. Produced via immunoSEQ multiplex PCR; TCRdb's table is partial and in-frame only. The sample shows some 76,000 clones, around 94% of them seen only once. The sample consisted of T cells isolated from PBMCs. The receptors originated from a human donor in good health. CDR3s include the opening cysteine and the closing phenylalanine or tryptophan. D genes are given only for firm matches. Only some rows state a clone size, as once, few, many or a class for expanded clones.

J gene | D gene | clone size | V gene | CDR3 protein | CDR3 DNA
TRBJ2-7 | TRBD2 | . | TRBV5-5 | CASSLAPTSGSYEQYF | TGTGCCAGCAGCTTGGCCCCGACTAGCGGGAGTTACGAGCAGTACTTC
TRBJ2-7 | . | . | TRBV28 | CASKWSGREQYF | TGTGCCAGCAAATGGTCAGGGCGCGAGCAGTACTTC
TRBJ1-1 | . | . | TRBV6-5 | CASSTTGVNTEAFF | TGTGCCAGCAGTACGACAGGCGTGAACACTGAAGCTTTCTTT
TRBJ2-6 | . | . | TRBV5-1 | CASSSSVFSGANVLTF | TGCGCCAGCAGCTCCTCAGTTTTCTCTGGGGCCAACGTCCTGACTTTC
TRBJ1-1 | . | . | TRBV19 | CASTHERGAGYLPEAFF | TGTGCCAGTACTCACGAGCGGGGCGCCGGGTATTTGCCTGAAGCTTTCTTT
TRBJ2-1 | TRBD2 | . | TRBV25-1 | CASSVGGAGGKSYNEQFF | TGTGCCAGCAGTGTTGGAGGAGCGGGAGGCAAGTCCTACAATGAGCAGTTCTTC
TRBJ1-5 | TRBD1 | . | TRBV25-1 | CASSARDREIPQPQHF | TGTGCCAGCAGTGCCCGGGACAGGGAAATCCCTCAGCCCCAGCATTTT
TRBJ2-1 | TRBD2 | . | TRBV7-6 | CASSLRLADYNEQFF | TGTGCCAGCAGCTTGAGGCTAGCGGACTACAATGAGCAGTTCTTC
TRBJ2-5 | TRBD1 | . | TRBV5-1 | CASSVGTGEETQYF | TGCGCCAGCAGCGTGGGGACAGGGGAGGAGACCCAGTACTTC
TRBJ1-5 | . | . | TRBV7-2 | CASSLIEAGTLNQPQHF | TGTGCCAGCAGCTTAATTGAAGCTGGTACCTTAAATCAGCCCCAGCATTTT
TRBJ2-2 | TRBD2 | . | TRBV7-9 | CASTSWGGVGGELFF | TGTGCCAGCACCTCCTGGGGGGGGGTCGGCGGGGAGCTGTTTTTT
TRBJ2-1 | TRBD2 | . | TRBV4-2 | CASSQQTSGMEYNEQFF | TGTGCCAGCAGCCAGCAGACTAGCGGGATGGAATACAATGAGCAGTTCTTC
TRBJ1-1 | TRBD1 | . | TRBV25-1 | CASSGSGTGESEAFF | TGTGCCAGCAGTGGTTCCGGGACAGGAGAGAGTGAAGCTTTCTTT
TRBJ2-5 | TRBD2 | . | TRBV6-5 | CASIKAGGLQETQYF | TGTGCCAGCATTAAAGCGGGAGGTCTCCAAGAGACCCAGTACTTC
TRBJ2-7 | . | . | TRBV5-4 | CASSFAEGSEQYF | TGTGCCAGCAGCTTTGCCGAAGGGAGCGAGCAGTACTTC
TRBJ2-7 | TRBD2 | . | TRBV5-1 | CASSFTSGNVEQYF | TGCGCCAGCAGCTTCACTAGCGGGAACGTCGAGCAGTACTTC
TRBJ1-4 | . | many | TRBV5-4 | CASSRTANEKLFF | TGTGCCAGCAGCCGGACTGCTAATGAAAAACTGTTTTTT
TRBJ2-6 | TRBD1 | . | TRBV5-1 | CASSFRDSSGANVLTF | TGCGCCAGCAGCTTCCGGGACAGTTCTGGGGCCAACGTCCTGACTTTC